Below, one T cell receptor (beta chain) is given with its context. The data were taken from a study of blood T cell repertoires in COVID-19. Whole-study context: The United States, Italy and Spain supplied acute and convalescent COVID-19 samples. Sources were T cells, B-cell-depleted T cells, or PBMCs; the material itself was cDNA or gDNA.

Trimming stripped 0 bases from V and 6 bases from J, with 8 bases between. CDR3 length: 12 amino acids. Per germline, CDR1 GTSNPN and CDR2 SVGIG (reference sequence). In the authors' workflow: Reference gene primer amplification gave nucleated cell count estimates. Sequencing used immunoSEQ multiplex PCR; TCRdb keeps in-frame clones, though not all of them. D and trimming were read from the DNA, whereas the V and J calls and clone size are those reported in that table. The sample consists of just under 300,000 clones, around nine tenths of them appearing once. This clonotype was sampled from a man in his 70s with acute or convalescent COVID-19. The chain uses TRBV30 and TRBJ1-1; D is ambiguous. Sequencing input: peripheral blood. Written as DNA, the CDR3 is TGTGCCTGGAGTGTTGATCTAGCTGAAGCTTTCTTT. This sequence encodes CAWSVDLAEAFF. The full variable domain, rest sourced from reference TRBV30 and TRBJ1-1, is SQTIHQWPATLVQPVGSPLSLECTVEGTSNPNLYWYRQAAGRGLQLLFYSVGIGQISSEVPQNLSASRPQDRQFILSSKKLLLSDSGFYLCAWSVDLAEAFFGQGTRLTVV.